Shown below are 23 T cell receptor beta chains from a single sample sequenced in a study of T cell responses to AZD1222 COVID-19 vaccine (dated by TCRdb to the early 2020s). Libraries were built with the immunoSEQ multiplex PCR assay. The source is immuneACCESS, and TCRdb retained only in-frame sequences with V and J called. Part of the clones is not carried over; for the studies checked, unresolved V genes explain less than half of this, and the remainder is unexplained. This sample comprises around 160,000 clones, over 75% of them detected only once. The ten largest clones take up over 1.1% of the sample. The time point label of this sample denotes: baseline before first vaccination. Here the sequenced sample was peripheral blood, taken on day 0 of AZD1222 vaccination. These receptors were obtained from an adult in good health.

The CDR3 region is CASSPRTGNQPQHF. The CDR3 nucleotides read TGTGCCAGCAGTCCAAGGACAGGCAATCAGCCCCAGCATTTT. This chain joins TRBV27 and TRBJ1-5, with D maybe TRBD1 (6 bases). The CDR3 covers 14 residues. Germline V gene data show CDR1 as MNHEY and CDR2 as SMNVEV (reference sequence). With 5 bases removed from V and 2 bases from J, the gap between germline ends came to 10 bases.

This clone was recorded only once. The CDR3 region is CASSPGVTESETQYF. The CDR3 nucleotides read TGTGCCAGCAGCCCCGGGGTGACAGAGAGCGAGACCCAGTACTTC. The V gene is TRBV7-7, the J gene TRBJ2-5, with D perhaps being TRBD1 or TRBD2 (5 bases each). This CDR3 region has 15 residues. Germline CDR1 and CDR2: SSHAT and FNYEAQ (reference sequence). The V end was cut by 5 bases, the J end by 5 bases, with 18 bases between.

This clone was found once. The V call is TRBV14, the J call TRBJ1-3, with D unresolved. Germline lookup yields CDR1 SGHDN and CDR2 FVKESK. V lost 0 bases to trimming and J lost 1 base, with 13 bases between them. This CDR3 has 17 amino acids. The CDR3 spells CASSQDGTGWSGNTIYF. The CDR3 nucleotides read TGTGCCAGCAGCCAAGATGGAACGGGATGGTCTGGAAACACCATATATTTT. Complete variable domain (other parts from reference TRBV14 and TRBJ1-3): EAGVTQFPSHSVIEKGQTVTLRCDPISGHDNLYWYRRVMGKEIKFLLHFVKESKQDESGMPNNRFLAERTGGTYSTLKVQPAELEDSGVYFCASSQDGTGWSGNTIYFGEGSWLTVV.

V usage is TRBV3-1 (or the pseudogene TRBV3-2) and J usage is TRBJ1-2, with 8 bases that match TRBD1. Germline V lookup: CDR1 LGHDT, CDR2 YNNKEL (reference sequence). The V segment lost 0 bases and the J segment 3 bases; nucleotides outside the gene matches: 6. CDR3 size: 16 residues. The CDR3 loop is CASSQEQTGADYGYTF. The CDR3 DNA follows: TGTGCCAGCAGCCAAGAACAGACAGGGGCCGACTATGGCTACACCTTC.

The CDR3, as DNA: TGTGCCAGCAGCTTGAGGGTCCGGGAAGAGCAGTTCTTC. It specifies CASSLRVREEQFF. V is TRBV5-8 and J is TRBJ2-1; TRBD2 might be the D (5 bases). The CDR3 is 13 residues long. Germline-derived CDR1 and CDR2 are SGHTS and YDEGEE. V was shortened by 1 base and J by 10 bases, with 12 bases between the two germline ends.

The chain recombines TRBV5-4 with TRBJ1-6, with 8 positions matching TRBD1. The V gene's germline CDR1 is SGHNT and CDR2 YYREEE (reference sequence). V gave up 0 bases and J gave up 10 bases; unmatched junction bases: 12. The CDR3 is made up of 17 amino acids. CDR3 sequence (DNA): TGTGCCAGCAGCTTGGCGCAGCGGACAGGGAGGGGGTCACCCCTCCACTTT. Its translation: CASSLAQRTGRGSPLHF.

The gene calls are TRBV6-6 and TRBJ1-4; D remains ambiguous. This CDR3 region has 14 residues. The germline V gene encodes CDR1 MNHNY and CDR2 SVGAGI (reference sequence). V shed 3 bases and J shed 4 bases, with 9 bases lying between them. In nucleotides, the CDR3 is TGTGCCAGCAGTTATCATGTCGATAATGAAAAACTGTTTTTT. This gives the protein CASSYHVDNEKLFF.

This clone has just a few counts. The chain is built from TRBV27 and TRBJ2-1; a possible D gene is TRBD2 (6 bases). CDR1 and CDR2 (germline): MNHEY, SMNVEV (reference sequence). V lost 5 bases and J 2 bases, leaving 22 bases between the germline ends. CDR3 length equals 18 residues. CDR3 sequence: CASSSGMEVSGAYNEQFF. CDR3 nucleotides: TGTGCCAGCAGTAGCGGAATGGAGGTTAGCGGTGCCTACAATGAGCAGTTCTTC.

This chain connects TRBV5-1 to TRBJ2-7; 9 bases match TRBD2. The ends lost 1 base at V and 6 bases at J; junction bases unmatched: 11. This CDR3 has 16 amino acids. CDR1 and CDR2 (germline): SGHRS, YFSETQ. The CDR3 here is CASSLQTSGLLAEQYF. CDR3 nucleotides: TGCGCCAGCAGCTTGCAGACTAGCGGACTCTTGGCCGAGCAGTACTTC.

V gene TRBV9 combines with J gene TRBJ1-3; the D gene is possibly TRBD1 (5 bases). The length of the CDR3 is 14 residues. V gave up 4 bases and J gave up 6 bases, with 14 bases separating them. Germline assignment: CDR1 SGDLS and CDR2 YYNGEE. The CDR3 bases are TGTGCCAGCAGCTTCAGAGGGGATGAAAACACCATATATTTT. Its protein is CASSFRGDENTIYF.

In DNA, the CDR3 is TGCAGCGTTGTATACGGGGGGACTAACACCGGGGAGCTGTTTTTT. Its protein is CSVVYGGTNTGELFF. The chain joins TRBV29-1 to TRBJ2-2; 7 bases agree with TRBD2. Germline V gives CDR1 SQVTM, CDR2 ANQGSEA. The CDR3 sequence is 15 residues long. The J segment lost 2 bases and the V segment lost 4 bases, leaving 7 bases of the junction unmatched.

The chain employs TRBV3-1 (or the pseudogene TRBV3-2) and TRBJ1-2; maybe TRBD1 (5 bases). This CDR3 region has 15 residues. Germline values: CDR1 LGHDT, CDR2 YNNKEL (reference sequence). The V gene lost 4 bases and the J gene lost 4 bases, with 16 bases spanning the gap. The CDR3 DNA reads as TGTGCCAGCAGCCCGCGCGCGACAGTGGCCTATGGCTACACCTTC. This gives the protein CASSPRATVAYGYTF.

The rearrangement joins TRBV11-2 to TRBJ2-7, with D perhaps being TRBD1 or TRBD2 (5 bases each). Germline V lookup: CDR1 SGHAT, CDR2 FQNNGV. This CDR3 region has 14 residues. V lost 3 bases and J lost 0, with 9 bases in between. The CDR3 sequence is CASSFSGSSYEQYF. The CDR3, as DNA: TGTGCCAGCAGCTTTTCAGGGAGCTCCTACGAGCAGTACTTC.

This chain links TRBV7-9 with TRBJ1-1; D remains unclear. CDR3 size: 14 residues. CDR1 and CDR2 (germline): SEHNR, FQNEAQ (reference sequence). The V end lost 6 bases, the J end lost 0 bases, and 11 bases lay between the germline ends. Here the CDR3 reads CASRSGRMNTEAFF. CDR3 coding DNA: TGTGCCAGCAGATCTGGCCGCATGAACACTGAAGCTTTCTTT.

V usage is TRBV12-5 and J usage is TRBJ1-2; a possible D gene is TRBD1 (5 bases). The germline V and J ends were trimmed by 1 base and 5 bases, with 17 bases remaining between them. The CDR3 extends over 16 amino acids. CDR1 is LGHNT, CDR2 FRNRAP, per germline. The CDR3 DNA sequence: TGTGCTAGTGGTTTGGCACCTCCCGGGACGGTATATGGCTACACCTTC. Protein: CASGLAPPGTVYGYTF.

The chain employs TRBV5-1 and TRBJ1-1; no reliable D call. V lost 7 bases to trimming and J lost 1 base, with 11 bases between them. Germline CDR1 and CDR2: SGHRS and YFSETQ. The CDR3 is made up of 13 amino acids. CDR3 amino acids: CASGLTPNTEAFF. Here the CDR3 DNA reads TGCGCCAGCGGATTAACACCGAACACTGAAGCTTTCTTT.

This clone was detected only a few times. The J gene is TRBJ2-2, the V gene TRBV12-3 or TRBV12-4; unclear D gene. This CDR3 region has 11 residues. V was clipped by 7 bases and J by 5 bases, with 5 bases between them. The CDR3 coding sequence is TGTGCCAGCACCCCGACCGGGGAGCTGTTTTTT. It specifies CASTPTGELFF.

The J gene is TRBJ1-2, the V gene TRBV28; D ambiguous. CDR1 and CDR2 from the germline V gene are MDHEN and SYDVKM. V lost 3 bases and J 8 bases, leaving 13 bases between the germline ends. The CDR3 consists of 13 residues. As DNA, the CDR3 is TGTGCCAGCAGTTTTCGACTTGCGGAGGGCTACACCTTC. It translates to CASSFRLAEGYTF.

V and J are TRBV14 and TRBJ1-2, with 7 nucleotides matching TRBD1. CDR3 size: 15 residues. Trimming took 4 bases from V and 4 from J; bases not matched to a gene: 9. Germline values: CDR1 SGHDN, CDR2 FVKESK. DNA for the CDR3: TGTGCCAGCAGCCCCTTGACAGGGTTGGGCTATGGCTACACCTTC. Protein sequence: CASSPLTGLGYGYTF.

The chain's CDR3 is CASSNKPSIPSSYEQYF. In DNA, the CDR3 is TGTGCCAGCAGTAATAAACCCTCGATACCGAGCTCCTACGAGCAGTACTTC. The chain is built from TRBV6-2 or TRBV6-3 and TRBJ2-7; the D is unclear. V was clipped by 5 bases and J by 0 bases, with 20 bases between them. Germline-derived CDR1 and CDR2 are MNHEY and SVGEGT. This CDR3 is 17 amino acids long.

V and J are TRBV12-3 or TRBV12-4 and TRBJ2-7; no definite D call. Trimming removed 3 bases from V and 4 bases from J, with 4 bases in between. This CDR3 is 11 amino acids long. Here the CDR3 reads CASSFQYEQYF. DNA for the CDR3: TGTGCCAGCAGTTTCCAATACGAGCAGTACTTC.

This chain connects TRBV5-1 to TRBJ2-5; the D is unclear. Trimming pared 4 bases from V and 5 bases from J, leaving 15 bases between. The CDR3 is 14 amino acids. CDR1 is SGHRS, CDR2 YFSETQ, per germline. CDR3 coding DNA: TGCGCCAGCAGCAACGGACGGTCCAGGGAGACCCAGTACTTC. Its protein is CASSNGRSRETQYF.

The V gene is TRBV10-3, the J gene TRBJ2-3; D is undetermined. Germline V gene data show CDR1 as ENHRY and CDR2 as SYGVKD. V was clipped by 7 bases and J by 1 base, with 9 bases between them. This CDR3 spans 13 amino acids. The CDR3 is CAIKDAGTDTQYF. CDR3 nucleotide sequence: TGTGCCATCAAAGACGCCGGCACAGATACGCAGTATTTT.